Reported below is one T cell receptor beta chain. Its specificity is not known. This entry comes from a study of identical twins. Via MiXCR, TCRdb re-called the 5' RACE reads, giving one row per CDR3 protein. The sample has hundreds of thousands of distinct CDR3 sequences, around 6% seen once. Study conclusions and caveats: Models underestimated out-of-frame TCR alpha sharing in monozygotic twins. Excess twin sharing in beta out-of-frame sequences was weaker.

This CDR3 spans 14 amino acids. Germline V lookup: CDR1 SGHTA, CDR2 FQGNSA. Trimming took off 3 bases at V and 4 bases at J, with 10 bases between the two ends. The chain employs TRBV7-2 and TRBJ1-5; no clear D gene. The sequenced sample consisted of naive T cells sorted from blood. This receptor was obtained from a man aged 18 to 30 in good health. CDR3 in amino acids: CASSFRVGNQPQHF. The CDR3 bases are TGTGCCAGCAGCTTCCGGGTGGGAAATCAGCCCCAGCATTTT.